Following are 4 T cell receptor beta chains from one sample sequenced in a study of shared clonotypes between healthy human individuals. Libraries were prepared by immunoSEQ multiplex PCR; TCRdb keeps only in-frame clonotypes and omits some of them. The table lists about 960,000 clones, 70% to 85% of them singletons, with roughly 1.5% in the top ten. Sequenced material: memory CD4+ T cells sorted from blood. Subset given: CD45RA-negative fraction. The source is a man aged 18 to 29 in good health.

This clone was detected once. The chain carries TRBV30 and TRBJ1-6, with D perhaps matching TRBD1 (5 bases). This CDR3 has 14 amino acids. The germline V gene encodes CDR1 GTSNPN and CDR2 SVGIG (reference sequence). V was cut by 4 bases and J by 5 bases, with 12 bases left in between. The chain's CDR3 is CAWTDSKHNSPLHF. For the CDR3, the DNA is TGTGCCTGGACAGACAGCAAGCATAATTCACCCCTCCACTTT.

The rearrangement uses TRBV6-6 and TRBJ2-7; D unresolved. Germline V gene lookup returns CDR1 MNHNY and CDR2 SVGAGI (reference sequence). The CDR3 is 13 residues long. Trimming removed 2 bases at V and 4 bases at J, with 9 bases between. The CDR3 sequence: CASSYAVGYEQYF. In DNA form, the CDR3 reads TGTGCCAGCAGTTACGCCGTAGGTTACGAGCAGTACTTC.

The chain combines TRBV9 with TRBJ2-3, with a weak D call TRBD2 (6 bases). The CDR3 contains 14 residues. The germline V and J ends were trimmed by 3 bases and 4 bases, with 12 bases remaining between them. Germline loops: CDR1 SGDLS, CDR2 YYNGEE. The CDR3 loop reads CASSARLVPDTQYF. In DNA form, the CDR3 reads TGTGCCAGCAGCGCCCGACTAGTCCCAGATACGCAGTATTTT.

V is TRBV5-1 and J is TRBJ2-7; D is unclear. Per the germline V gene, CDR1 is SGHRS and CDR2 is YFSETQ. The CDR3 totals 16 residues. V dropped 0 bases and J dropped 0 bases, with 13 bases sitting between them. CDR3 in DNA: TGCGCCAGCAGCTTGGGTCTAGGCAGAAGCTCCTACGAGCAGTACTTC. This translates into CASSLGLGRSSYEQYF.